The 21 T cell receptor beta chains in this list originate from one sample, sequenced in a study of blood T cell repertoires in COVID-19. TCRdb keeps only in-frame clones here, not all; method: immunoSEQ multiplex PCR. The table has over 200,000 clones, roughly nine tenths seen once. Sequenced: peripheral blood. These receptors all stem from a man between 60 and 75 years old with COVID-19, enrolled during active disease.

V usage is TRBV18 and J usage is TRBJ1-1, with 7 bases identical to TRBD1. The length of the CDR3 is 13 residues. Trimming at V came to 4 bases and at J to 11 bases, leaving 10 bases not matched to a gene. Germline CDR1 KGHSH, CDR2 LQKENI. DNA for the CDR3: TGTGCCAGCTCACAGGGGGCGAGTTTTAGGGCTTTCTTT. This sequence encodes CASSQGASFRAFF. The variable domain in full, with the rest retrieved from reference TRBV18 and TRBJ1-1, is NAGVMQNPRHLVRRRGQEARLRCSPMKGHSHVYWYRQLPEEGLKFMVYLQKENIIDESGMPKERFSAEFPKEGPSILRIQQVVRGDSAAYFCASSQGASFRAFFGQGTRLTVV.

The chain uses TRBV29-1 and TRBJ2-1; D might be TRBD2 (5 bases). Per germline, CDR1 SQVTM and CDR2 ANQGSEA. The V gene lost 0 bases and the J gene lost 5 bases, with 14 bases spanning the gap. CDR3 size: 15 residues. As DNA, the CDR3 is TGCAGCGTTGAAGATCCTGGCCTAGCAGACAATGAGCAGTTCTTC. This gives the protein CSVEDPGLADNEQFF.

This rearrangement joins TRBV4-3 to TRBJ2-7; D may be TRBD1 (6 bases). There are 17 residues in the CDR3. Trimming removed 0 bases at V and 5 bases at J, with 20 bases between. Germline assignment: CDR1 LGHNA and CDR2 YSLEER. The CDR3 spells CASSQDPQGHRVHEQYF. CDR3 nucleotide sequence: TGCGCCAGCAGCCAAGATCCCCAGGGACATCGGGTCCACGAGCAGTACTTC.

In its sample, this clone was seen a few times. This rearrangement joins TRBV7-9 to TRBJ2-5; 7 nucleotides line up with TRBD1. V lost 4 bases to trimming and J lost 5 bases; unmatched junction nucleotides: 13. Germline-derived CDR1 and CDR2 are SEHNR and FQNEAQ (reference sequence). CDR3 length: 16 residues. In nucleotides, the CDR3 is TGTGCCAGCAGCTCGACTCGACAGGGAATCACGGAGACCCAGTACTTC. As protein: CASSSTRQGITETQYF.

CDR3 nucleotide sequence: TGTGCCAGCAGCCCTTCAGGGCCGAACACCGGGGAGCTGTTTTTT. Translating gives CASSPSGPNTGELFF. The gene calls are TRBV3-1 (or the pseudogene TRBV3-2) and TRBJ2-2; D possibly corresponds to TRBD1 (5 bases). The V and J ends lost 4 bases and 0 bases respectively, with 9 bases between them. The CDR3 has 15 residues. Germline V lookup: CDR1 LGHDT, CDR2 YNNKEL (reference sequence).

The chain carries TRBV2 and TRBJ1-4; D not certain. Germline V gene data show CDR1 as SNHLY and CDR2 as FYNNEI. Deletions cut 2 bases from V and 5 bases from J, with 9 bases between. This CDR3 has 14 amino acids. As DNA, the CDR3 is TGTGCCAGCAGTGAATTTGGCCAGAATGAAAAACTGTTTTTT. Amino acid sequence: CASSEFGQNEKLFF.

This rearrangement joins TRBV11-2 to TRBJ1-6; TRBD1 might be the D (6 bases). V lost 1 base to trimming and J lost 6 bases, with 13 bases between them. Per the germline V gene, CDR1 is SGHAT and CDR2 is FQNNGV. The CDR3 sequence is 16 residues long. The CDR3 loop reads CASSLGGGASNSPLHF. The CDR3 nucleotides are TGTGCCAGCAGCTTAGGAGGGGGGGCCAGTAATTCACCCCTCCACTTT.

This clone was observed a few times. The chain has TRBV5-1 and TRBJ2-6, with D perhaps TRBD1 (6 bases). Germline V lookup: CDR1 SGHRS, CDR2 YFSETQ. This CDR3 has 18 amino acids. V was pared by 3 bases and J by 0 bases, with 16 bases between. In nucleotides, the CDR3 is TGCGCCAGCAGCTACAGGGTGGGGATGGACTCTGGGGCCAACGTCCTGACTTTC. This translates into CASSYRVGMDSGANVLTF.

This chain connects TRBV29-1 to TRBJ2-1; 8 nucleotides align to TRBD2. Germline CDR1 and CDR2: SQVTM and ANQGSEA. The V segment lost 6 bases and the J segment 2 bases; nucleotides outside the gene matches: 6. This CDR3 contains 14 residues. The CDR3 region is CSVDPGGAYNEQFF. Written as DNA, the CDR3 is TGCAGCGTCGACCCGGGGGGGGCCTACAATGAGCAGTTCTTC.

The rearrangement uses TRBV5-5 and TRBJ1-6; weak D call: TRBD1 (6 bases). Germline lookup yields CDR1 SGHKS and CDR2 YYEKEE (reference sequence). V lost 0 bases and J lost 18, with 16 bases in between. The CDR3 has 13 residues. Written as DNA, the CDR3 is TGTGCCAGCAGCTTGGCGGGACACCCAACTCCCCACTTT. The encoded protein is CASSLAGHPTPHF.

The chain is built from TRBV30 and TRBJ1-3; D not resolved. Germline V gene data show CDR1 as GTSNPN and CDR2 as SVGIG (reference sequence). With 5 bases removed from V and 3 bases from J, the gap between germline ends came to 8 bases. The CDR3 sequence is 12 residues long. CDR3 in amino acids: CAWERGGNTIYF. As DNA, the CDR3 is TGTGCCTGGGAGAGAGGTGGAAACACCATATATTTT.

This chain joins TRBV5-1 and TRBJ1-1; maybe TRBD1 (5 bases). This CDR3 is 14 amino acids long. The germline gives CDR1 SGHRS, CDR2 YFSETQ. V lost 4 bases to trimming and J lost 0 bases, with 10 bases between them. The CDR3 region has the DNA TGCGCCAGCAGCACGGGACTGATGAACACTGAAGCTTTCTTT. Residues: CASSTGLMNTEAFF.

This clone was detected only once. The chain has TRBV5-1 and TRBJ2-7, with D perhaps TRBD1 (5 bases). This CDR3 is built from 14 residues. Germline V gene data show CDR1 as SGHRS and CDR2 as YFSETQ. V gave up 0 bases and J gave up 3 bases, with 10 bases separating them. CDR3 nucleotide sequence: TGCGCCAGCAGCTTGGCCGGACATTTCTACGAGCAGTACTTC. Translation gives CASSLAGHFYEQYF.

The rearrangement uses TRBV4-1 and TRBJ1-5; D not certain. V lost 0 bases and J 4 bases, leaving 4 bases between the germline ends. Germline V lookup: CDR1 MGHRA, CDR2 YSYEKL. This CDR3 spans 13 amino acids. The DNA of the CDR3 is TGCGCCAGCAGCCAAGACATTAATCAGCCCCAGCATTTT. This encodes CASSQDINQPQHF.

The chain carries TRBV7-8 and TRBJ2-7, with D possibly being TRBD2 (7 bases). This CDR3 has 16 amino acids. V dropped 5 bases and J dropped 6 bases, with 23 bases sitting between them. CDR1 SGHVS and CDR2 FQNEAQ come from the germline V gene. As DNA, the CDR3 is TGTGCCAGCAGCGCGAGAGGGGCGGGGGCTCTGGGCGAGCAGTACTTC. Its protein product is CASSARGAGALGEQYF.

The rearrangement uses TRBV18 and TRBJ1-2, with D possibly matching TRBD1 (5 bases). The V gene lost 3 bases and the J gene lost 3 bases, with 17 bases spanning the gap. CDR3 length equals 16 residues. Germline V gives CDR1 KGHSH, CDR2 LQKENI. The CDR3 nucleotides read TGTGCCAGCTCACCCCAAAGGATTTTAGGGGACTATGGCTACACCTTC. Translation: CASSPQRILGDYGYTF.

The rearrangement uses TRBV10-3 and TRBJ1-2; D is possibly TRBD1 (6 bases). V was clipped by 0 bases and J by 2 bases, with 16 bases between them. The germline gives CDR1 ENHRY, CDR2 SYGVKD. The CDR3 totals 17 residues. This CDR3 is CAISESGGGAANYGYTF. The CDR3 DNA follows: TGTGCCATCAGTGAGTCGGGCGGGGGCGCAGCCAACTATGGCTACACCTTC.

CDR3 in amino acids: CASSSRVNTGELFF. CDR3 DNA: TGTGCCAGCAGTTCACGGGTGAACACCGGGGAGCTGTTTTTT. V gene TRBV13 combines with J gene TRBJ2-2; D gene uncertain. The CDR3 spans 14 residues. Trimming left V 6 bases short and J 1 base short, with 9 bases between. CDR1 is PRHDT and CDR2 is FYEKMQ in the germline V gene (reference sequence).

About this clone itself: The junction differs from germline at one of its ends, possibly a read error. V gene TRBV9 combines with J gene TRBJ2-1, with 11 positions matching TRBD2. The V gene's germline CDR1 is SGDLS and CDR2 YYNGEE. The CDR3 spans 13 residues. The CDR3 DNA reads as TGTGCCAGTAGCGGGAGGGCCTACAATGAGCAGTTCTTC. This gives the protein CASSGRAYNEQFF.

In DNA form, the CDR3 reads TGCAGCGTTGATAAGCGGCGTCAGAATGAGCAGTTCTTC. It codes for CSVDKRRQNEQFF. The chain is built from TRBV29-1 and TRBJ2-1; D might be TRBD2 (5 bases). The CDR3 extends over 13 amino acids. CDR1 and CDR2 from the germline V gene are SQVTM and ANQGSEA. V was shortened by 3 bases and J by 7 bases, with 13 bases between the two germline ends.

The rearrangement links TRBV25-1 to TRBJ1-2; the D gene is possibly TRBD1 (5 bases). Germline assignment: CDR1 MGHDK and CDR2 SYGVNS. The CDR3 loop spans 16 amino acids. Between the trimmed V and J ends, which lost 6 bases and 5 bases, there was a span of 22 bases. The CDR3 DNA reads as TGTGCCAGCAGGGGACTGGTGGAGGGCGGCGGATATGGCTACACCTTC. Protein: CASRGLVEGGGYGYTF.